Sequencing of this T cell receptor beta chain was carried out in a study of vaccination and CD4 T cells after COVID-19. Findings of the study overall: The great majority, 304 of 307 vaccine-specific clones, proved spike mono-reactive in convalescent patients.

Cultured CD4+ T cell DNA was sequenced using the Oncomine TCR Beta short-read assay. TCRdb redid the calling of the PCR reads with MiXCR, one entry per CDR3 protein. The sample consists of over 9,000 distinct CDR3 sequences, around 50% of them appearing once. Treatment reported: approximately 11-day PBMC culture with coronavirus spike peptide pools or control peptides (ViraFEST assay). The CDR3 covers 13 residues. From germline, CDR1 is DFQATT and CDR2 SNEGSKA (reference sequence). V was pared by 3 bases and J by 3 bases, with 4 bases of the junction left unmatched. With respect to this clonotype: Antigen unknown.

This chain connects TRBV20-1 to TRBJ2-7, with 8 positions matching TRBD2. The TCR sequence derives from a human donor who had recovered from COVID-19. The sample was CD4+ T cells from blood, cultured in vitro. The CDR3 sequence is CSARGTSDYEQYF. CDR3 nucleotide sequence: TGCAGTGCTAGGGGGACTAGTGACTACGAGCAGTACTTC.